The present TCR beta chain was sequenced within a study of shared clonotypes between healthy human individuals. Positively selected for CCR7, the CD45RO-negative cells used as naive CD8 cells excluded terminally differentiated effector memory CD45RA+ cells. Germline CDR1 SGDLS, CDR2 YYNGEE. After removal of 3 bases from V and 6 bases from J, the junction contained 9 bases not matched to a gene. CDR3 length: 15 amino acids. Concerning this clone itself: Its antigen is unknown.

TCRdb's table, derived via immunoSEQ multiplex PCR, lists solely in-frame clones and lacks some. The sample has hundreds of thousands of clones, around 92% seen once. General observations from the study: When naive CD4 clonotypes were compared across several donors, about 4.8% were shared.

Sequencing was performed on naive CD8+ T cells sorted from blood. The chain is built from TRBV9 and TRBJ2-7; 10 positions agree with TRBD2. The source of this sequence is a man aged 25 to 40 in good health. The CDR3 sequence: CASSGRIAGGSEQYF. CDR3 bases: TGTGCCAGCAGCGGCCGTATAGCGGGAGGAAGCGAGCAGTACTTC.